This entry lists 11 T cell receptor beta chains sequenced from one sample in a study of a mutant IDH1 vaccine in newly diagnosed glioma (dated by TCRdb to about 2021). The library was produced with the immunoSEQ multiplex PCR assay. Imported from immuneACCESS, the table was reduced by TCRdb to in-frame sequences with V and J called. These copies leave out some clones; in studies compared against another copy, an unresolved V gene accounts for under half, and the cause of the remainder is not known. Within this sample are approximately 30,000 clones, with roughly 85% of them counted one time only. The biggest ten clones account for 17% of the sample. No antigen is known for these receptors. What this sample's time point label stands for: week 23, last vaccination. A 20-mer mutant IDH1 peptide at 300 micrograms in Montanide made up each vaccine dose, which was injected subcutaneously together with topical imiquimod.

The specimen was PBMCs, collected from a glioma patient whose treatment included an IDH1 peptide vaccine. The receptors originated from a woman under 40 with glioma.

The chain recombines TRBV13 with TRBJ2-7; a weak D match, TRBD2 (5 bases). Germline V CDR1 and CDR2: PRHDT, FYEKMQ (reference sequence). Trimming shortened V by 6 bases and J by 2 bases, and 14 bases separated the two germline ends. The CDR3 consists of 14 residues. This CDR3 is CASSFTGEPYEQYF. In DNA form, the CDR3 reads TGTGCCAGCAGTTTTACCGGGGAACCCTACGAGCAGTACTTC.

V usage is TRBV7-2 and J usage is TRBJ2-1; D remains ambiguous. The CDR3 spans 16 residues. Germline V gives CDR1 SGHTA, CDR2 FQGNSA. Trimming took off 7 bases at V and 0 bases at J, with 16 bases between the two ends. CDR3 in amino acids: CASNQHERSSYNEQFF. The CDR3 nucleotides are TGTGCCAGCAACCAGCACGAACGGAGCTCCTACAATGAGCAGTTCTTC.

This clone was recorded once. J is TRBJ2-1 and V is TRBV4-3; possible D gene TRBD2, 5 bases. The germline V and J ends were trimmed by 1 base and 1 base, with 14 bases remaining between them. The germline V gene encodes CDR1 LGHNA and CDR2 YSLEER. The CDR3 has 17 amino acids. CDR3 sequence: CASSQVSPLASYNEQFF. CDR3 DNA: TGCGCCAGCAGCCAAGTTTCACCTCTAGCATCCTACAATGAGCAGTTCTTC.

As DNA, the CDR3 is TGTGCCAGCAGCTTCACCGGCTACGAGCAGTACTTC. Translating gives CASSFTGYEQYF. The chain combines TRBV5-4 with TRBJ2-7; D remains ambiguous. The CDR3 runs 12 residues. Trimming stripped 2 bases from V and 3 bases from J, with 6 bases between. Germline V CDR1 and CDR2: SGHNT, YYREEE (reference sequence).

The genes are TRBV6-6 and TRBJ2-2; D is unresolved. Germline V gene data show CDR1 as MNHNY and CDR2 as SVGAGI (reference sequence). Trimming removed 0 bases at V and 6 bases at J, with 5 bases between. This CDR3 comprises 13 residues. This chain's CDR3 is CASSYSISGELFF. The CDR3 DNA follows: TGTGCCAGCAGTTACTCGATATCCGGGGAGCTGTTTTTT.

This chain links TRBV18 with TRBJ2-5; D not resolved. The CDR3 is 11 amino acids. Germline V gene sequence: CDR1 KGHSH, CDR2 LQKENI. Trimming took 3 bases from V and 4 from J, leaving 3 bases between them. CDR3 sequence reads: CASSPSETQYF. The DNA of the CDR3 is TGTGCCAGCTCACCGTCAGAGACCCAGTACTTC.

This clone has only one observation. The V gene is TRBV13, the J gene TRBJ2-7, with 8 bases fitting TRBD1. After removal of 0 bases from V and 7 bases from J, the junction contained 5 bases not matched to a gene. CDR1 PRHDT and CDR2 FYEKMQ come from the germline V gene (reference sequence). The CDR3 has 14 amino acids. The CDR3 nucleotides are TGTGCCAGCAGCTTAGGGACAGGGGCAACTGAGCAGTACTTC. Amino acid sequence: CASSLGTGATEQYF.

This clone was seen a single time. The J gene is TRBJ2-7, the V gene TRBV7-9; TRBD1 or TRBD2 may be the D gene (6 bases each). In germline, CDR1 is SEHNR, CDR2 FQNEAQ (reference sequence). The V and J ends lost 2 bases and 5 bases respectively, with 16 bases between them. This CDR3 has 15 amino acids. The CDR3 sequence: CASSLNLRGADEQYF. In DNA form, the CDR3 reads TGTGCCAGCAGCTTAAATTTGAGGGGGGCTGACGAGCAGTACTTC.

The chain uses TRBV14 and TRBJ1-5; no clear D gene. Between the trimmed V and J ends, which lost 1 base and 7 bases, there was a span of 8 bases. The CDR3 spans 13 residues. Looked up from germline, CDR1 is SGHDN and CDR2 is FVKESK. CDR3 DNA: TGTGCCAGCAGCCAAGGGGCTAGGCAGCCCCAGCATTTT. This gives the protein CASSQGARQPQHF.

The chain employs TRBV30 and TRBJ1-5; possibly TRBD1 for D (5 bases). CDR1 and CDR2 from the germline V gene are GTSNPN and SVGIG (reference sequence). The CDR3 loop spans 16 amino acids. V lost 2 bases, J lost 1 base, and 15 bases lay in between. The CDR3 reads CAWSLPGRSSNQPQHF. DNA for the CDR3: TGTGCCTGGAGTCTACCGGGACGCTCGAGCAATCAGCCCCAGCATTTT.

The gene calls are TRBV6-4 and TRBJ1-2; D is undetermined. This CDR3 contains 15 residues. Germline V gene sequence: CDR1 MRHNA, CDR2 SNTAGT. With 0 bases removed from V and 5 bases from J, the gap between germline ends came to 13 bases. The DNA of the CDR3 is TGTGCCAGCAGTGACTCCCCGGGTCTGTTGTATGGCTACACCTTC. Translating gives CASSDSPGLLYGYTF.